This T cell receptor (beta chain) was obtained from a study of a mutant IDH1 vaccine in newly diagnosed glioma. As for this clone: No antigen is known for it.

Indicated time point: week 11, during vaccination. Each dose delivered 300 ug of mutant IDH1 20-mer peptide subcutaneously with imiquimod. This table comes from immunoSEQ multiplex PCR, and its TCRdb copy is limited to in-frame clones, with some not included. The sample carries 110,000 or so clones, under 90% recorded once. With 0 bases removed from V and 4 bases from J, the gap between germline ends came to 10 bases. Germline loops: CDR1 SGHVS, CDR2 FQNEAQ. CDR3 length: 15 residues. The chain recombines TRBV7-8 with TRBJ1-5, with D uncertain. The sequence came from a woman in her 50s with glioma. Sample: PBMCs, taken from a glioma patient whose treatment included an IDH1 peptide vaccine. The CDR3 loop reads CASSLALHPNQPQHF. The CDR3 DNA reads as TGTGCCAGCAGCTTAGCACTCCACCCGAATCAGCCCCAGCATTTT.